This T cell receptor (beta chain) was captured in a study of blood T cell repertoires in COVID-19. Looked up from germline, CDR1 is MGHRA and CDR2 is YSYEKL. Trimming took off 0 bases at V and 5 bases at J, with 13 bases between the two ends. The CDR3 contains 16 residues. The data were produced by immunoSEQ multiplex PCR, yet TCRdb's version contains in-frame clones alone and is incomplete. Of approximately 290,000 clones listed, over 75% are singletons. Sequencing was carried out using peripheral blood. The chain combines TRBV4-1 with TRBJ2-2, with D maybe TRBD1 (6 bases). The source of this sequence is a woman between 55 and 75 years old with acute or convalescent COVID-19. The DNA for the CDR3 is TGCGCCAGCAGCCAAGATCGCGCTGACAGGACCGGGGAGCTGTTTTTT. The encoded protein is CASSQDRADRTGELFF.